Only a few counts were recorded for the clone carrying this TCR beta chain. Its antigen remains unknown. This specimen comes from a study of beta chain features in type 1 diabetes. Across the whole study: No patient-donor differences in age, gender, total cells or subset yield. Whole-study findings and limits: When cDNA is sequenced, cells with high TCR expression could be over-represented. The naive, central memory and Treg TCRB repertoires showed an apparent similarity that was greater among patients than among healthy donors. When Type 1 diabetes patients were examined, their TCRB CDR3s proved moderately but significantly shorter in all four CD4+ subsets.

By way of CD45RO/CCR7/CD25/CD127/CD95/CD27, the CD4+ regulatory, stem cell-like memory, central memory and naive cells were sorted. The germline gives CDR1 SNHLY, CDR2 FYNNEI. This CDR3 is built from 12 residues. Isolated RNA was reverse transcribed in full, so expressed TCRB transcripts were sequenced. This table comes from immunoSEQ multiplex PCR, and its TCRdb copy is limited to in-frame clones, with some not included. The sample includes some 700,000 clones, around an eighth seen only once; the top ten take about 0.02%. The chain joins TRBV2 to TRBJ1-1; D gene unclear. This receptor was obtained from a man between 18 and 29 years old with type 1 diabetes. The sample taken for sequencing was naive CD4+ T cells from blood. The CDR3 loop reads CALKSLNTEAFF. The CDR3, as DNA: TGTGCTTTAAAGTCCTTGAACACTGAAGCTTTCTTT. The entire variable domain, with the rest obtained from reference TRBV2 and TRBJ1-1, is as follows: EPEVTQTPSHQVTQMGQEVILRCVPISNHLYFYWYRQILGQKVEFLVSFYNNEISEKSEIFDDQFSVERPDGSNFTLKIRSTKLEDSAMYFCALKSLNTEAFFGQGTRLTVV.